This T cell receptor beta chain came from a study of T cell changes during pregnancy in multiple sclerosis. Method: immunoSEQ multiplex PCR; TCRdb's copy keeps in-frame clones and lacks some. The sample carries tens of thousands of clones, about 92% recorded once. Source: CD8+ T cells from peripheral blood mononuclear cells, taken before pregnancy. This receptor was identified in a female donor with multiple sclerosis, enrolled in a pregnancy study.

The CDR3 is CANQGLAGGDTGELFF. CDR3 bases: TGTGCCAACCAAGGACTAGCGGGGGGAGACACCGGGGAGCTGTTTTTT. The chain has TRBV7-2 and TRBJ2-2, with 14 nucleotides matching TRBD2. CDR1 and CDR2 from the germline V gene are SGHTA and FQGNSA. This CDR3 contains 16 residues. V lost 10 bases, J lost 3 bases, and 7 bases stayed unmatched.